This TCR beta chain was recorded in a study of blood T cells in healthy people across ages. Study-wide points: Lack of knowledge of donor CMV status possibly confounded expanded clonotype changes.

A minimum of 5 micrograms of total RNA was extracted per sample. Note on this clonotype: Its antigen is not identified.

The CDR3 has 15 residues. Germline V gives CDR1 SEHNR, CDR2 FQNEAQ (reference sequence). V shed 4 bases and J shed 3 bases, with 15 bases lying between them. Primers used in a second PCR of about 6 to 11 cycles were a sample-barcoded 5' primer and a J-beta primer mix. MiXCR was run by TCRdb on the 5' RACE reads, yielding one entry per CDR3 protein. The table has about 1,500,000 distinct CDR3 sequences, around two fifths seen once. The chain has TRBV7-9 and TRBJ1-2, with D possibly TRBD1 on 6 matching bases. The sequenced sample consisted of blood. The TCR sequence derives from a woman younger than 30 in good health. Written as DNA, the CDR3 is TGTGCCAGCAGCTCTTTCCGGACAGATCACTATGGCTACACCTTC. Its protein product is CASSSFRTDHYGYTF.